The rows below give T cell receptor beta chains drawn from one sample of a study of graft-versus-host responses after intestinal transplantation. Libraries were prepared by immunoSEQ multiplex PCR; TCRdb keeps only in-frame clonotypes and omits some of them. The sample lists 85,000 to 90,000 clones, roughly 90% occurring once. These receptors have no identified antigens. The sample was unstimulated CD4+ T cells sorted from spleen or lymph node cells, taken before intestinal transplant. These receptor sequences come from a human donor who received an intestinal transplant. Both conserved end residues are part of each CDR3. Each record gives: J gene, clone size, V gene, D gene, CDR3 DNA, CDR3 protein. The D gene is left open where the match is weak. A row's size may be missing; if present it is once, few, many or a size class.

j_gene: TRBJ2-3; abundance: few; v_gene: TRBV29-1; d_gene: NA; CDR3nt: TGCAGCGTTGATGGAGGGGGCGCGACAGATACGCAGTATTTT; CDR3aa: CSVDGGGATDTQYF
j_gene: TRBJ2-1; abundance: NA; v_gene: TRBV7-3; d_gene: TRBD2; CDR3nt: TGTGCCAGCAGCCTAACGCGGGGGGGCCACAATGAGCAGTTCTTC; CDR3aa: CASSLTRGGHNEQFF
j_gene: TRBJ1-2; abundance: NA; v_gene: TRBV14; d_gene: NA; CDR3nt: TGTGCCAGCAGCCGGGGACTAAACTATGGCTACACCTTC; CDR3aa: CASSRGLNYGYTF
j_gene: TRBJ1-2; abundance: NA; v_gene: TRBV7-9; d_gene: TRBD1; CDR3nt: TGTGCCAGCATGCAACAAACAGGGGTCGGCTACACCTTC; CDR3aa: CASMQQTGVGYTF
j_gene: TRBJ1-4; abundance: few; v_gene: TRBV5-4; d_gene: NA; CDR3nt: TGTGCCAGCAGCTTTGGGACTTTGGTGTTTTTT; CDR3aa: CASSFGTLVFF
j_gene: TRBJ2-5; abundance: NA; v_gene: TRBV5-1; d_gene: TRBD2; CDR3nt: TGCGCCAGCAGCTTCGTCCCAGCGGGGAGTGGGGAGACCCAGTACTTC; CDR3aa: CASSFVPAGSGETQYF
j_gene: TRBJ2-7; abundance: NA; v_gene: TRBV19; d_gene: NA; CDR3nt: TGTGCCAGTAGTATAGCGGGAACCTACGAGCAGTACTTC; CDR3aa: CASSIAGTYEQYF
j_gene: TRBJ2-7; abundance: NA; v_gene: TRBV15; d_gene: NA; CDR3nt: TGTGCCACCAGCAGAGAATCGGTTCGCTCAACCTACGAGCAGTACTTC; CDR3aa: CATSRESVRSTYEQYF
j_gene: TRBJ1-5; abundance: NA; v_gene: TRBV11-3; d_gene: NA; CDR3nt: TGTGCCAGCAGCTTAGTCGTCAGGGTCGGGAATCAGCCCCAGCATTTT; CDR3aa: CASSLVVRVGNQPQHF
j_gene: TRBJ2-5; abundance: NA; v_gene: TRBV4-2; d_gene: TRBD2; CDR3nt: TGTGCCAGCAGCCTTCGGACTAGCGGGGCGGGCGAGACCCAGTACTTC; CDR3aa: CASSLRTSGAGETQYF
j_gene: TRBJ1-6; abundance: once; v_gene: TRBV10-2; d_gene: TRBD1; CDR3nt: TGCGCCAGCAGAGGACAGGGAGTGGGGTCACCCCTCCACTTT; CDR3aa: CASRGQGVGSPLHF
j_gene: TRBJ2-2; abundance: NA; v_gene: TRBV7-9; d_gene: TRBD1; CDR3nt: TGTGCCAGCAGCTTAGCCAGGGGGTTTTCCACCGGGGAGCTGTTTTTT; CDR3aa: CASSLARGFSTGELFF
j_gene: TRBJ1-5; abundance: NA; v_gene: TRBV19; d_gene: NA; CDR3nt: TGTGCCAGTACCCGACAGGTCTCAGGGGGCAATCAGCCCCAGCATTTT; CDR3aa: CASTRQVSGGNQPQHF
j_gene: TRBJ1-3; abundance: NA; v_gene: TRBV10-1; d_gene: NA; CDR3nt: TGCGCCAGCAGTGAGGCAACACCAGGACTATCCGGGGGGTCTGGAAACACCATATATTTT; CDR3aa: CASSEATPGLSGGSGNTIYF
j_gene: TRBJ2-2; abundance: NA; v_gene: TRBV27; d_gene: TRBD1; CDR3nt: TGTGCCGGGGGACAGGGGAGGACCGGGGAGCTGTTTTTT; CDR3aa: CAGGQGRTGELFF
j_gene: TRBJ1-4; abundance: NA; v_gene: TRBV13; d_gene: NA; CDR3nt: TGTGCCAGCAGGCTCAGGGAGGGTGAAAAACTGTTTTTT; CDR3aa: CASRLREGEKLFF
j_gene: TRBJ1-1; abundance: NA; v_gene: TRBV18; d_gene: NA; CDR3nt: TGTGCCAGCTCACCATACCAACAGGGTCCGGGGATGAACACTGAAGCTTTCTTT; CDR3aa: CASSPYQQGPGMNTEAFF
j_gene: TRBJ1-1; abundance: NA; v_gene: TRBV2; d_gene: TRBD1; CDR3nt: TGTGCCAGCAGTGGGGACAGCAACACTGAAGCTTTCTTT; CDR3aa: CASSGDSNTEAFF
j_gene: TRBJ2-2; abundance: NA; v_gene: TRBV29-1; d_gene: TRBD1; CDR3nt: TGCAGCGCCACAGGGGCCTCGAACACCGGGGAGCTGTTTTTT; CDR3aa: CSATGASNTGELFF
j_gene: TRBJ2-3; abundance: NA; v_gene: TRBV7-8; d_gene: TRBD2; CDR3nt: TGTGCCAGCAGTACTAGCGGGTGGTGGGCAGATACGCAGTATTTT; CDR3aa: CASSTSGWWADTQYF
j_gene: TRBJ1-2; abundance: NA; v_gene: TRBV2; d_gene: NA; CDR3nt: TGTGCCAGCAGCGAACAGGGTTCGTCTGGCTACACCTTC; CDR3aa: CASSEQGSSGYTF
j_gene: TRBJ2-2; abundance: NA; v_gene: TRBV6-5; d_gene: TRBD2; CDR3nt: TGTGCCAGCAGCCGCAGCGGGGGGGATGTCGGGGAGCTGCTTTTT; CDR3aa: CASSRSGGDVGELLF
j_gene: TRBJ1-5; abundance: NA; v_gene: TRBV5-4; d_gene: NA; CDR3nt: TGTGCCAGCAGCTTGGGGACGGGGAATCAGCCCCAGCATTTT; CDR3aa: CASSLGTGNQPQHF
j_gene: TRBJ1-5; abundance: few; v_gene: TRBV18; d_gene: NA; CDR3nt: TGTGCCAGCTCACTCGGTAGCAATCAGCCCCAGCATTTT; CDR3aa: CASSLGSNQPQHF
j_gene: TRBJ2-5; abundance: NA; v_gene: TRBV10-3; d_gene: TRBD1; CDR3nt: TGTGCCATCAGGGACAGGGCCCAAGAGACCCAGTACTTC; CDR3aa: CAIRDRAQETQYF
j_gene: TRBJ1-4; abundance: NA; v_gene: TRBV7-9; d_gene: NA; CDR3nt: TGTGCCAGCAGCATAAAGACAGGACCTACTAATGAAAAACTGTTTTTT; CDR3aa: CASSIKTGPTNEKLFF
j_gene: TRBJ1-3; abundance: NA; v_gene: TRBV5-1; d_gene: NA; CDR3nt: TGCGCCAGCAGCTTGGGGACAGGAAACACCATATATTTT; CDR3aa: CASSLGTGNTIYF
j_gene: TRBJ2-3; abundance: once; v_gene: TRBV4-1; d_gene: NA; CDR3nt: TGCGCCAGCAGCCAAGACGGGACATCAGGTACGCAGTATTTT; CDR3aa: CASSQDGTSGTQYF
j_gene: TRBJ2-3; abundance: NA; v_gene: TRBV6-5; d_gene: TRBD1; CDR3nt: TGTGCCAGCAGTTACTTTAGGGGACAGGCGCGGGATACGCAGTATTTT; CDR3aa: CASSYFRGQARDTQYF
j_gene: TRBJ1-4; abundance: NA; v_gene: TRBV2; d_gene: TRBD1; CDR3nt: TGTGCCAGCAGTGAAGTAACCTGGACAGGCGGGGAAAAACTGTTTTTT; CDR3aa: CASSEVTWTGGEKLFF
j_gene: TRBJ1-2; abundance: NA; v_gene: TRBV10-3; d_gene: TRBD1; CDR3nt: TGTGCCATCAGGCCCTCGGAGGGGGCCTATGGCTACACCTTC; CDR3aa: CAIRPSEGAYGYTF
j_gene: TRBJ1-3; abundance: once; v_gene: TRBV6-5; d_gene: NA; CDR3nt: TGTGCCAGCAGTTACTCGAGAGGAACTGGAAACACCATATATTTT; CDR3aa: CASSYSRGTGNTIYF
j_gene: TRBJ1-5; abundance: NA; v_gene: TRBV28; d_gene: NA; CDR3nt: TGTGCCAGCGGCTGGACAGCCAGGGGACAGCCCCAGCATTTT; CDR3aa: CASGWTARGQPQHF
j_gene: TRBJ2-3; abundance: NA; v_gene: TRBV9; d_gene: TRBD2; CDR3nt: TGTGCCAGCAGCCCCTACCTAGCGGAGCGCACAGATACGCAGTATTTT; CDR3aa: CASSPYLAERTDTQYF